This TCR beta chain was obtained from a study of blood T cell repertoires in COVID-19. Study background: The cDNA or gDNA used as material had been derived from T cells, B-cell-depleted T cells, or PBMCs.

Authors' processing steps: Reference gene primers were amplified, and this amplification served to estimate nucleated cell counts. Sequencing used immunoSEQ multiplex PCR; TCRdb keeps in-frame clones, though not all of them. V, J and clone size reflect that table, while D and trimming were determined from the DNA. The sample holds roughly 340,000 clones; more than 80% are singletons and the top ten take 0.9% to 1.1%. V gave up 0 bases and J gave up 9 bases, with 12 bases separating them. Germline CDR1 is MNHEY and CDR2 is SMNVEV (reference sequence). The CDR3 loop spans 15 amino acids. Enrolled through a virtual design, the participants were between about 18 and 89 years of age and came from about two dozen US areas. The recovered donors of Cohort 3 showed two negative PCRs, clearance, or symptom resolution.

The J gene is TRBJ1-6, the V gene TRBV27, with unresolved D. The receptor was derived from a man between 18 and 35 years old who had recovered from COVID-19. Sequencing was performed on PBMCs or T cells enriched from blood (not recorded which). The CDR3 loop is CASSLSTLIASPLHF. The DNA of the CDR3 is TGTGCCAGCAGTTTATCCACACTTATAGCTTCACCCCTCCACTTT.